The next 18 T cell receptor beta chains were all read from a single sample in a study of low-dose radiotherapy and immunotherapy resistance in tumors. Time point described: after trial treatment. Treatment in this sample: LDRT plus nivolumab, ipilimumab, low-dose cyclophosphamide and aspirin (RACIN trial). With TRAV- and TRBV-specific primers, first-strand cDNA was made, covering the alpha and beta chains. TCR amplification involved around 22 PCR cycles with a constant-region primer and V-primer adapter. TCRdb re-called the reads through MiXCR, storing one row per CDR3 protein. The sample yields about 30,000 distinct CDR3 sequences, approximately 49% seen once. This specimen was PBMCs, taken after low-dose radiotherapy plus immunotherapy. Receptor source: a male donor with gallbladder cancer.

CDR3 amino acids: CASSRDRVSYEQYF. The CDR3 bases are TGTGCCAGCAGCCGGGACAGGGTGTCCTACGAGCAGTACTTC. The rearrangement joins TRBV11-2 to TRBJ2-7; TRBD1 aligns across 9 bases. Germline lookup yields CDR1 SGHAT and CDR2 FQNNGV. The V and J ends lost 5 bases and 1 base, in that order; junction bases with no gene match: 3. The CDR3 covers 14 residues.

This clonotype was observed at least ten times. The rearrangement uses TRBV6-5 and TRBJ2-7; TRBD1 agrees at 8 bases. CDR3 length: 15 residues. J was trimmed by 1 base and V by 2 bases; bases with no gene match: 4. Germline V gives CDR1 MNHEY, CDR2 SVGAGI. DNA for the CDR3: TGTGCCAGCAGTTACGGGGGGACAGGATCCTACGAGCAGTACTTC. Its translation is CASSYGGTGSYEQYF.

This clonotype occurred many times. The chain couples TRBV23-1 to TRBJ2-7, with 9 bases fitting TRBD2. TRBV23-1 is identified as an open reading frame with a role that is uncertain. Trimming at V came to 0 bases and at J to 2 bases, leaving 5 bases not matched to a gene. The CDR3 spans 16 residues. The CDR3 nucleotides read TGCGCCAGCAGTCAATCGCGGGGGGGCAAAGCCTACGAGCAGTACTTC. It yields the protein CASSQSRGGKAYEQYF.

About this clonotype itself: A far larger clone differs by one base, so this is likely a read error. This chain links TRBV3-1 with TRBJ2-5; the match to TRBD2 covers 11 bases. Per germline, CDR1 LGHDT and CDR2 YNNKEL (reference sequence). Germline trimming cut 4 bases from V and 11 bases from J; bases unmatched to any gene: 15. CDR3 size: 16 residues. CDR3: CASSPLAGGHYNEQYF. The CDR3 region has the DNA TGTGCCAGCAGCCCTTTAGCGGGAGGGCATTACAATGAGCAGTACTTC.

This chain joins TRBV9 and TRBJ2-5; D tentatively reads TRBD1 or TRBD2 (5 bases each). V was shortened by 1 base and J by 5 bases, with 12 bases between the two germline ends. Germline V gene lookup returns CDR1 SGDLS and CDR2 YYNGEE. The CDR3 totals 14 residues. CDR3 in DNA: TGTGCCAGCAGCGTAAGCCAAGAGGGGGAGACCCAGTACTTC. Its translation is CASSVSQEGETQYF.

Judged by abundance, this clonotype is medium-sized (0.01 to 0.1%). The rearrangement joins TRBV2 to TRBJ2-1; possible D gene TRBD2, 5 bases. Trimming shortened V by 3 bases and J by 9 bases, and 12 bases separated the two germline ends. The CDR3 covers 13 residues. Germline V lookup: CDR1 SNHLY, CDR2 FYNNEI. CDR3 protein: CASSEAGTSEQFF. The CDR3 coding sequence is TGTGCCAGCAGTGAGGCGGGTACAAGTGAGCAGTTCTTC.

Concerning this clonotype itself: A far larger clone lies a single base away; this is likely a read error. The chain joins TRBV3-1 to TRBJ2-5; D perhaps matches TRBD2 (5 bases). The CDR3 is 15 residues long. The V gene's germline CDR1 is LGHDT and CDR2 YNNKEL (reference sequence). V gave up 6 bases and J gave up 11 bases, with 25 bases separating them. The CDR3 is CASRERGSSYNEQYF. The CDR3 DNA reads TGTGCCAGCAGGGAACGGGGTAGCTCCTACAATGAGCAGTACTTC.

In this sample, this clonotype is medium-sized. This chain connects TRBV27 to TRBJ2-1; 8 nucleotides line up with TRBD2. Germline values: CDR1 MNHEY, CDR2 SMNVEV (reference sequence). The CDR3 covers 15 residues. J lost 3 bases, V lost 3 bases, and 4 bases had no gene match. DNA of the CDR3: TGTGCCAGCAGTTTGTCGGGAGGGAGCTACAATGAGCAGTTCTTC. Residues: CASSLSGGSYNEQFF.

Notes on this clonotype: This is likely an artifact of a read error, given a far larger clone one base away. The chain couples TRBV27 to TRBJ2-5, with a possible D match to TRBD1 (6 bases). The CDR3 covers 12 residues. Germline-derived CDR1 and CDR2 are MNHEY and SMNVEV (reference sequence). The CDR3: CATSTEGETRYF. The CDR3 coding sequence is TGTGCCACCTCGACCGAGGGGGAGACCCGGTACTTC.

This clonotype has at least ten counts. The chain combines TRBV28 with TRBJ1-5; TRBD1 agrees at 12 bases. Germline V CDR1 and CDR2: MDHEN, SYDVKM. The CDR3 has 14 residues. The V segment lost 7 bases and the J segment 6 bases; nucleotides outside the gene matches: 4. The CDR3 protein is CASTGTGGIQPQHF. In DNA form, the CDR3 reads TGTGCCAGCACCGGGACAGGGGGCATTCAGCCCCAGCATTTT. Full variable domain (rest looked up from reference TRBV28 and TRBJ1-5): DVKVTQSSRYLVKRTGEKVFLECVQDMDHENMFWYRQDPGLGLRLIYFSYDVKMKEKGDIPEGYSVSREKKERFSLILESASTNQTSMYLCASTGTGGIQPQHFGDGTRLSIL.

This clonotype was picked up many times. This chain uses TRBV7-9 with TRBJ2-7; 12 nucleotides agree with TRBD2. V was clipped by 5 bases and J by 1 base; unmatched bases: 9. There are 17 residues in the CDR3. The germline V gene encodes CDR1 SEHNR and CDR2 FQNEAQ (reference sequence). The CDR3 coding sequence is TGTGCCAGCAGCCCCGGACTAGCGGGATCTGGATCCTACGAGCAGTACTTC. Its protein is CASSPGLAGSGSYEQYF.

The chain is built from TRBV5-1 and TRBJ2-7; 11 bases match TRBD1. Per the germline V gene, CDR1 is SGHRS and CDR2 is YFSETQ. Losses at the gene ends were 3 bases for V and 2 bases for J; bases not matched to a gene: 4. CDR3 length equals 15 residues. CDR3 loop: CASSWTGGETYEQYF. The CDR3 nucleotides read TGCGCCAGCAGCTGGACAGGGGGCGAAACCTACGAGCAGTACTTC.

The chain carries TRBV6-1 and TRBJ2-1; 12 nucleotides match TRBD2. This CDR3 has 17 amino acids. J gave up 2 bases and V 0 bases, and 2 bases lay outside the gene matches. The germline gives CDR1 MNHNS, CDR2 SASEGT. The CDR3 sequence is CASSEARLAGAYNEQFF. The CDR3, as DNA: TGTGCCAGCAGTGAAGCCCGACTAGCGGGGGCCTACAATGAGCAGTTCTTC.

In this sample, this clonotype turned up many times. The chain recombines TRBV7-9 with TRBJ2-6, with a possible D match to TRBD2 (6 bases). Trimming removed 5 bases at V and 2 bases at J, with 19 bases between. This CDR3 has 18 residues. CDR1 SEHNR and CDR2 FQNEAQ come from the germline V gene (reference sequence). In nucleotides, the CDR3 is TGTGCCAGCAGCGGGCGGGGCAGGGTCGTTCCTGGGGCCAACGTCCTGACTTTC. It codes for CASSGRGRVVPGANVLTF.

The V gene is TRBV6-2 or TRBV6-3, the J gene TRBJ2-7; 12 bases map to TRBD1. CDR3 size: 15 residues. V lost 1 base, J lost 6 bases, and 4 bases stayed unmatched. Germline loops: CDR1 MNHEY, CDR2 SVGEGT. The CDR3 reads CASSYCGTGGCEQYF. CDR3 DNA sequence: TGTGCCAGCAGTTACTGTGGGACAGGGGGCTGCGAGCAGTACTTC.

This clonotype has just a few counts. This chain links TRBV3-1 with TRBJ1-1; no clear D. The length of the CDR3 is 13 residues. V lost 2 bases and J lost 0, with 4 bases in between. Germline-derived CDR1 and CDR2 are LGHDT and YNNKEL (reference sequence). CDR3 in DNA: TGTGCCAGCAGCCAAACAGTGAACACTGAAGCTTTCTTT. The encoded protein is CASSQTVNTEAFF.

Points on this clonotype: With only one base between it and a far larger clone, this is likely a read error. CDR3 amino acids: CASSVTGWGSYNEQYF. The CDR3 nucleotides are TGTGCCAGCAGCGTCACAGGATGGGGCTCCTACAATGAGCAGTACTTC. This chain joins TRBV9 and TRBJ2-5, with a weak D call TRBD1 (5 bases). Trimming left V 2 bases short and J 11 bases short, with 25 bases between. The germline CDR1 and CDR2 sequences are SGDLS and YYNGEE. The length of the CDR3 is 16 residues.

This clonotype was picked up many times. The V and J genes are TRBV18 and TRBJ1-1; 9 bases fit TRBD1. With 3 bases clipped from V and 3 bases from J, the junction kept 8 bases outside the gene matches. Per germline, CDR1 KGHSH and CDR2 LQKENI. CDR3 length: 16 residues. The CDR3 DNA reads as TGTGCCAGCTCACCCAGGGACAGGGTCAGGTACACTGAAGCTTTCTTT. It encodes CASSPRDRVRYTEAFF.